This T cell receptor beta chain was identified during a study of tumor-infiltrating lymphocytes in primary liver carcinoma. Study background: Surgical resection treated primary liver carcinoma in the patients. General study results and limits: Overlap in tumor-adjacent and tumor-blood pairs fell below that of tumor region pairs. Left bulk and unsorted, the samples did not allow CD4+ and CD8+ repertoires to be compared.

The sample holds a few counts of this clonotype. Its antigen is not identified. The template, 500 ng total RNA, yielded TCR beta cDNA made with a constant-region primer. For TCR beta, libraries were produced by three nested multiplex PCR rounds using slightly modified ARM-PCR. Each of the first two PCR rounds ran nine to ten cycles with TRBV1-TRBV30 forward and C-beta reverse primers. TCRdb passed the multiplex PCR reads through MiXCR, listing each CDR3 protein once. Of 310,000 or so distinct CDR3 sequences listed, around three fifths were seen once; the top ten hold over 15%. Germline V gene lookup returns CDR1 SGHRS and CDR2 YFSETQ. V lost 3 bases to trimming and J lost 2 bases; unmatched junction nucleotides: 4. The CDR3 loop spans 15 amino acids. Unsorted whole blood yielded blood RNA, and germline DNA was extracted as well.

Sequenced sample: peripheral blood. The TCR comes from a woman aged 25 to 45 with primary liver carcinoma and hepatitis B virus infection. The chain has TRBV5-1 and TRBJ2-1; 8 positions match TRBD2. CDR3 sequence reads: CASSSPGLAYNEQFF. The CDR3, as DNA: TGCGCCAGCAGCTCCCCGGGACTAGCCTACAATGAGCAGTTCTTC.